These T cell receptor beta chains were read from a single sample in a study of OX40 agonist ivuxolimab in advanced cancers. Profiled with immunoSEQ multiplex PCR; TCRdb holds only in-frame clones, not every one. The table includes roughly 62,000 clones, more than 75% detected once. The sequencing here drew on CD4+ or CD8+ T cells sorted from blood, taken in a trial of the OX40 agonist ivuxolimab. These receptors all come from an adult with an advanced solid tumor such as melanoma, head and neck, liver or kidney cancer. CDR3s include the opening cysteine and the closing phenylalanine or tryptophan. D genes are given only for firm matches. Size tells how often a clone was seen (once, few, many) or the class of an expanded clone, and some rows leave it out.

j_gene: TRBJ2-3; d_gene: .; len: 11; abundance: .; v_gene: TRBV5-1; CDR3aa: CASRVEDTQYF; CDR3nt: TGCGCCAGCAGGGTGGAGGATACGCAGTATTTT
j_gene: TRBJ1-2; d_gene: TRBD1; len: 12; abundance: .; v_gene: TRBV6-1; CDR3aa: CASRDSNYGYTF; CDR3nt: TGTGCCAGCCGGGACAGCAACTATGGCTACACCTTC
j_gene: TRBJ2-2; d_gene: .; len: 14; abundance: .; v_gene: TRBV28; CDR3aa: CASSHTPNTGELFF; CDR3nt: TGTGCCAGCAGCCATACACCGAACACCGGGGAGCTGTTTTTT
j_gene: TRBJ1-2; d_gene: TRBD1; len: 15; abundance: .; v_gene: TRBV18; CDR3aa: CASSPAYRGDYGYTF; CDR3nt: TGTGCCAGCTCACCGGCCTACAGGGGCGACTATGGCTACACCTTC
j_gene: TRBJ2-3; d_gene: TRBD2; len: 20; abundance: .; v_gene: TRBV28; CDR3aa: CASSSWTSGGSSPYTDTQYF; CDR3nt: TGTGCCAGCAGTTCCTGGACTAGCGGGGGGTCCTCACCGTACACAGATACGCAGTATTTT
j_gene: TRBJ1-1; d_gene: .; len: 13; abundance: .; v_gene: TRBV4-1; CDR3aa: CASSQEGWAEAFF; CDR3nt: TGCGCCAGCAGCCAAGAGGGGTGGGCTGAAGCTTTCTTT
j_gene: TRBJ1-5; d_gene: .; len: 13; abundance: .; v_gene: TRBV19; CDR3aa: CASSMFKGQPQHF; CDR3nt: TGTGCCAGTAGTATGTTTAAGGGACAGCCCCAGCATTTT
j_gene: TRBJ2-1; d_gene: TRBD1; len: 13; abundance: .; v_gene: TRBV5-1; CDR3aa: CASSVQGSDEQFF; CDR3nt: TGCGCCAGCAGCGTACAGGGGTCGGATGAGCAGTTCTTC
j_gene: TRBJ2-2; d_gene: .; len: 14; abundance: .; v_gene: TRBV5-4; CDR3aa: CASSLFVDTGELFF; CDR3nt: TGTGCCAGCAGCTTGTTTGTGGACACCGGGGAGCTGTTTTTT
j_gene: TRBJ2-5; d_gene: TRBD1; len: 15; abundance: .; v_gene: TRBV19; CDR3aa: CASSTRDRVSETQYF; CDR3nt: TGTGCCAGTAGTACCCGGGACAGGGTATCGGAGACCCAGTACTTC
j_gene: TRBJ2-2; d_gene: .; len: 11; abundance: once; v_gene: TRBV10-3; CDR3aa: CAIRQTGELFF; CDR3nt: TGTGCCATCAGACAAACCGGGGAGCTGTTTTTT
j_gene: TRBJ2-7; d_gene: .; len: 17; abundance: .; v_gene: TRBV11-3; CDR3aa: CASSSPPWTPGNYEQYF; CDR3nt: TGTGCCAGCAGCTCCCCACCCTGGACCCCTGGGAACTACGAGCAGTACTTC
j_gene: TRBJ2-2; d_gene: .; len: 16; abundance: .; v_gene: TRBV28; CDR3aa: CASSLGSGIDTGELFF; CDR3nt: TGTGCCAGCAGTCTCGGGTCGGGGATCGACACCGGGGAGCTGTTTTTT
j_gene: TRBJ2-3; d_gene: TRBD2; len: 16; abundance: .; v_gene: TRBV9; CDR3aa: CASSGEREVLTDTQYF; CDR3nt: TGTGCCAGCAGCGGGGAGCGGGAGGTCCTCACAGATACGCAGTATTTT
j_gene: TRBJ2-4; d_gene: .; len: 11; abundance: .; v_gene: TRBV4-3; CDR3aa: CASSQGSIQYF; CDR3nt: TGCGCCAGCAGCCAAGGCAGCATTCAGTACTTC
j_gene: TRBJ2-7; d_gene: TRBD1; len: 15; abundance: .; v_gene: TRBV5-1; CDR3aa: CASSLTTGPDVEQYF; CDR3nt: TGCGCCAGCAGCCTAACGACAGGGCCGGACGTCGAGCAGTACTTC
j_gene: TRBJ1-1; d_gene: .; len: 15; abundance: .; v_gene: TRBV5-4; CDR3aa: CASSLVGHQLGEAFF; CDR3nt: TGTGCCAGCAGCTTGGTGGGGCATCAATTGGGTGAAGCTTTCTTT
j_gene: TRBJ1-4; d_gene: .; len: 13; abundance: .; v_gene: TRBV7-2; CDR3aa: CASSLGHRERLFF; CDR3nt: TGTGCCAGCAGCCTAGGCCACAGGGAAAGACTGTTTTTT
j_gene: TRBJ2-1; d_gene: .; len: 13; abundance: .; v_gene: TRBV5-6; CDR3aa: CAIPFRGVYEQFF; CDR3nt: TGTGCCATCCCATTTAGGGGGGTCTATGAGCAGTTCTTC
j_gene: TRBJ2-5; d_gene: TRBD2; len: 13; abundance: once; v_gene: TRBV7-7; CDR3aa: CASSFEGRGTQYF; CDR3nt: TGTGCTAGCAGCTTTGAGGGGAGGGGGACCCAGTACTTC
j_gene: TRBJ2-1; d_gene: .; len: 13; abundance: .; v_gene: TRBV2; CDR3aa: CASTRGTFNEQFF; CDR3nt: TGTGCCAGCACCCGAGGGACTTTTAATGAGCAGTTCTTC
j_gene: TRBJ2-7; d_gene: .; len: 14; abundance: .; v_gene: TRBV5-1; CDR3aa: CASSLDGLSYEQYF; CDR3nt: TGCGCCAGCAGCTTGGACGGGCTCTCCTACGAGCAGTACTTC
j_gene: TRBJ2-2; d_gene: .; len: 14; abundance: .; v_gene: TRBV27; CDR3aa: CASSSAANTGELFF; CDR3nt: TGTGCCAGCAGTTCAGCCGCTAACACCGGGGAGCTGTTTTTT
j_gene: TRBJ1-4; d_gene: .; len: 15; abundance: .; v_gene: TRBV18; CDR3aa: CASSRTIATNEKLFF; CDR3nt: TGTGCCAGCTCACGAACGATTGCAACTAATGAAAAACTGTTTTTT
j_gene: TRBJ1-1; d_gene: .; len: 13; abundance: .; v_gene: TRBV6-1; CDR3aa: CASSLDPDTEAFF; CDR3nt: TGTGCCAGCAGTTTAGATCCGGACACTGAAGCTTTCTTT
j_gene: TRBJ1-1; d_gene: .; len: 12; abundance: .; v_gene: TRBV28; CDR3aa: CASRDLNTEAFF; CDR3nt: TGTGCCAGCAGGGACCTAAACACTGAAGCTTTCTTT
j_gene: TRBJ1-5; d_gene: .; len: 17; abundance: .; v_gene: TRBV28; CDR3aa: CASSSEATGGSNQPQHF; CDR3nt: TGTGCCAGCAGCTCCGAGGCGACAGGAGGGAGCAATCAGCCCCAGCATTTT
j_gene: TRBJ2-3; d_gene: .; len: 16; abundance: once; v_gene: TRBV11-3; CDR3aa: CASSSRTFTSTDTQYF; CDR3nt: TGTGCCAGCAGCTCCCGGACTTTCACTAGCACAGATACGCAGTATTTT
j_gene: TRBJ2-7; d_gene: .; len: 17; abundance: .; v_gene: TRBV6-1; CDR3aa: CASSDPLSRGVSYEQYF; CDR3nt: TGTGCCAGCAGTGACCCTTTAAGTAGGGGGGTCTCCTACGAGCAGTACTTC
j_gene: TRBJ2-1; d_gene: .; len: 16; abundance: .; v_gene: TRBV28; CDR3aa: CASSITSFSSYNEQFF; CDR3nt: TGTGCCAGCAGCATCACTAGCTTTAGCTCCTACAATGAGCAGTTCTTC
j_gene: TRBJ2-1; d_gene: .; len: 11; abundance: .; v_gene: TRBV19; CDR3aa: CASIGVLEQFF; CDR3nt: TGTGCCAGTATAGGGGTGCTTGAGCAGTTCTTC
j_gene: TRBJ2-7; d_gene: .; len: 13; abundance: .; v_gene: TRBV28; CDR3aa: CASASYSAYEQYF; CDR3nt: TGTGCCAGCGCCAGTTATAGCGCCTACGAGCAGTACTTC
j_gene: TRBJ2-7; d_gene: TRBD2; len: 13; abundance: .; v_gene: TRBV7-6; CDR3aa: CASSLAGGREQYF; CDR3nt: TGTGCCAGCAGCCTAGCGGGAGGGAGGGAGCAGTACTTC
j_gene: TRBJ1-1; d_gene: TRBD1; len: 14; abundance: once; v_gene: TRBV18; CDR3aa: CASSRDRDNTEAFF; CDR3nt: TGTGCCAGCTCACGGGACAGGGACAACACTGAAGCTTTCTTT
j_gene: TRBJ2-1; d_gene: .; len: 18; abundance: .; v_gene: TRBV7-9; CDR3aa: CASSLGGLGRTLYNEQFF; CDR3nt: TGTGCCAGCAGCTTAGGGGGCCTCGGCCGGACCCTGTACAATGAGCAGTTCTTC
j_gene: TRBJ2-3; d_gene: TRBD2; len: 15; abundance: .; v_gene: TRBV2; CDR3aa: CASIREREVRDTQYF; CDR3nt: TGTGCCAGCATCAGGGAGCGGGAGGTTAGAGATACGCAGTATTTT
j_gene: TRBJ1-3; d_gene: .; len: 15; abundance: .; v_gene: TRBV5-1; CDR3aa: CASSLELGGGNTIYF; CDR3nt: TGCGCCAGCAGCTTGGAGCTGGGAGGAGGAAACACCATATATTTT
j_gene: TRBJ2-5; d_gene: .; len: 16; abundance: .; v_gene: TRBV9; CDR3aa: CASSPRWSGDQETQYF; CDR3nt: TGTGCCAGCAGCCCCCGGTGGAGCGGAGACCAAGAGACCCAGTACTTC
j_gene: TRBJ2-5; d_gene: .; len: 14; abundance: .; v_gene: TRBV7-2; CDR3aa: CASSFGSGEETQYF; CDR3nt: TGTGCCAGCAGCTTTGGGTCAGGAGAAGAGACCCAGTACTTC
j_gene: TRBJ2-7; d_gene: .; len: 15; abundance: .; v_gene: TRBV5-6; CDR3aa: CASSLTDSGTYEQYF; CDR3nt: TGTGCCAGCAGCTTGACGGATAGCGGCACCTACGAGCAGTACTTC